The sequence of this T cell receptor beta chain was determined in a study of early stage breast cancer tumors. As for the study in general: ER+/PR+/HER2- status applied to about 80% of the 16 invasive breast tumors. Among approximately 12 ER+/PR+/HER2- tumors, eight were ductal, four lobular. Each sample averaged around 10-fold read coverage.

Trimming removed 4 bases from V and 4 bases from J; junction bases left unmatched: 8. Germline lookup yields CDR1 MGHRA and CDR2 YSYEKL. This CDR3 has 15 amino acids. The repertoire was sequenced with immunoSEQ multiplex PCR; TCRdb's copy has only in-frame clones and lacks some. The sample has some 72,000 clones, roughly three quarters seen once; the top ten hold 3.5%. About this clone itself: Its cognate antigen is unknown.

General study findings and limits: Tumors had roughly 2.5-fold higher T cell density and higher clonality than adjacent normal breast tissue.

Specimen: blood. V usage is TRBV4-1 and J usage is TRBJ1-1; 8 bases match TRBD1. The sequence derives from a person in their sixties or seventies with breast cancer. CDR3 sequence: CASSLLTGDFTEAFF. The CDR3 region has the DNA TGCGCCAGCAGCCTCCTGACAGGGGACTTCACTGAAGCTTTCTTT.